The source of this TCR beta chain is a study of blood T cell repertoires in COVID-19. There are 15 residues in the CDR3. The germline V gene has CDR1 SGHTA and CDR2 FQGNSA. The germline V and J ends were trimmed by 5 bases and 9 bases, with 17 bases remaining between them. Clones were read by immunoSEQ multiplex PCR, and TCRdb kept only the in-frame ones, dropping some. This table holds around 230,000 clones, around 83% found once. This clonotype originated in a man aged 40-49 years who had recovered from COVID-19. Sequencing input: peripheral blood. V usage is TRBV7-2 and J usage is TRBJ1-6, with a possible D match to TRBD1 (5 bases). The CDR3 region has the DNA TGTGCCAGCAGCCCCCGCCTTCAGGGTGGTTCACCCCTCCACTTT. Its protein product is CASSPRLQGGSPLHF.